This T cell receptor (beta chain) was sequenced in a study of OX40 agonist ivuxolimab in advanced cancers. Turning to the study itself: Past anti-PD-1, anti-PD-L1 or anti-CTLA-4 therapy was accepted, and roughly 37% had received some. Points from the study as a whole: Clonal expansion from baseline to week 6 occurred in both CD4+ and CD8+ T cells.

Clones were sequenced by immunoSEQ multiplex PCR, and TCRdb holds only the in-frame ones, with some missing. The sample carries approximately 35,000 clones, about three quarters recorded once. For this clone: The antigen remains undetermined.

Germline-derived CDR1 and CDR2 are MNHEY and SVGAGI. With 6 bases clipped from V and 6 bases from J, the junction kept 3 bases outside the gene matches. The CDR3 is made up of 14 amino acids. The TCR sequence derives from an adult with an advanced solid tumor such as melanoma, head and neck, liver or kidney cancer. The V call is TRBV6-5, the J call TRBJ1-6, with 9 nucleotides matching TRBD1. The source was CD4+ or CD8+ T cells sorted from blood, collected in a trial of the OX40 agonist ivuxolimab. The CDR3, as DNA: TGTGCCAGCAGGGGACAGGGAGGTAATTCACCCCTCCACTTT. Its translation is CASRGQGGNSPLHF.